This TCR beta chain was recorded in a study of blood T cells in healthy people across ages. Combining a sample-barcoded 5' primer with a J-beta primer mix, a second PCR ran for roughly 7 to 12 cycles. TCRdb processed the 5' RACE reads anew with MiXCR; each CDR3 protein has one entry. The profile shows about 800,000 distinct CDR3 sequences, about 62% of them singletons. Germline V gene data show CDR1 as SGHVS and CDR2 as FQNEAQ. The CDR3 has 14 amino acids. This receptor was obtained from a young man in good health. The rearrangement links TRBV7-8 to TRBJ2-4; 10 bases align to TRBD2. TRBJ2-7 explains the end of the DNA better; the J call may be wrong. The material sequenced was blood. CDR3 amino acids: CASSTWTSGYEQYF. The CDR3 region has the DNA TGTGCCAGCAGCACCTGGACTAGCGGATACGAGCAGTACTTC.